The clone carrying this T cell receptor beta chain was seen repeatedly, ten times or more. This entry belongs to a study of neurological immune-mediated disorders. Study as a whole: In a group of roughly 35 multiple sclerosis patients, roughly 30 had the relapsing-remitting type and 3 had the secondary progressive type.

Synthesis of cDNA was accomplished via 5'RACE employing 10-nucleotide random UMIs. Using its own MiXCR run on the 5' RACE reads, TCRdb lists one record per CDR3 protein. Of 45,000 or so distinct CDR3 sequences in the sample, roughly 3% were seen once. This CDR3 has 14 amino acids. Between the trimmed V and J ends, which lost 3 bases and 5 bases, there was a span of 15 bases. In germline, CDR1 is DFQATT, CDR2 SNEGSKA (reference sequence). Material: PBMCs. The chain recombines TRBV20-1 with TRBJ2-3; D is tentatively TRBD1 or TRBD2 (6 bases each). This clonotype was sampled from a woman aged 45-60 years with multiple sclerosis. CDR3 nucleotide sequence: TGCAGTGCTAGCGGGGGACACACTGGAGATACGCAGTATTTT. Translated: CSASGGHTGDTQYF.